Below are 29 T cell receptor beta chains sequenced from a single sample in a study of blood T cell repertoires in COVID-19. Produced via immunoSEQ multiplex PCR; TCRdb's table is partial and in-frame only. Seen here are about 30,000 clones, approximately 86% observed once, and the top ten hold 62%. The sequencing sample was made of peripheral blood. These receptors were collected from a man aged 65 to 85 with acute or convalescent COVID-19.

The chain uses TRBV21-1 and TRBJ2-3; the table's D gene call, TRBD1, was not cross checked with the DNA. TRBV21-1 is flagged as a pseudogene. The CDR3 totals 17 residues. CDR3 DNA: TGTGCCAGCAGCGCTTCGCTTCATGGACAGCCCACAGATACGCAGTATTTT. Translation: CASSASLHGQPTDTQYF.

The genes are TRBV28 and TRBJ1-3; unclear D gene. Germline CDR1 MDHEN, CDR2 SYDVKM. The CDR3 is 15 residues long. Trimming stripped 6 bases from V and 2 bases from J, with 14 bases between. The CDR3 reads CASSRTLTTGNTIYF. The CDR3 bases are TGTGCCAGCAGCCGAACACTGACAACTGGAAACACCATATATTTT.

The chain's CDR3 is CASSYTPRRTQYF. Here the CDR3 DNA reads TGTGCCAGCAGTTACACGCCACGGAGGACCCAGTACTTC. The chain uses TRBV6-2 or TRBV6-3 and TRBJ2-5; D gene ambiguous. Germline V gene data show CDR1 as MNHEY and CDR2 as SVGEGT. Trimming removed 2 bases from V and 7 bases from J, with 11 bases in between. This CDR3 has 13 amino acids.

V is TRBV5-6 and J is TRBJ1-5; D might be TRBD1 (5 bases). CDR1 SGHDT and CDR2 YYEEEE come from the germline V gene. Trimming pared 5 bases from V and 3 bases from J, leaving 9 bases between. CDR3 length: 13 amino acids. The CDR3 DNA follows: TGTGCCAGCAGTCGGGGGACCAATCAGCCCCAGCATTTT. Translating it yields CASSRGTNQPQHF.

This clone appeared a few times. The chain is built from TRBV5-1 and TRBJ1-5, with 7 bases that match TRBD1. The trim removed 0 bases at V and 4 bases at J, leaving 4 bases unmatched. Looked up from germline, CDR1 is SGHRS and CDR2 is YFSETQ. The CDR3 totals 15 residues. The CDR3, as DNA: TGCGCCAGCAGCTTGGGGACAGGCCTTAATCAGCCCCAGCATTTT. It codes for CASSLGTGLNQPQHF.

This chain uses TRBV29-1 with TRBJ1-4, with 7 bases fitting TRBD1. The CDR3 contains 12 residues. V shed 7 bases, J shed 5 bases, and the junction held 4 bases outside the gene matches. Germline CDR1 and CDR2: SQVTM and ANQGSEA. CDR3 DNA: TGCAGCGCCCGGGACAGAAATGAAAAACTGTTTTTT. Its translation: CSARDRNEKLFF. Combining the CDR3 with reference TRBV29-1 and TRBJ1-4 gives the whole variable domain SAVISQKPSRDICQRGTSLTIQCQVDSQVTMMFWYRQQPGQSLTLIATANQGSEATYESGFVIDKFPISRPNLTFSTLTVSNMSPEDSSIYLCSARDRNEKLFFGSGTQLSVL.

The chain links TRBV28 to TRBJ2-2, with D possibly matching TRBD2 (6 bases). Looked up from germline, CDR1 is MDHEN and CDR2 is SYDVKM. This CDR3 is 14 amino acids long. V was pared by 7 bases and J by 0 bases, with 9 bases between. CDR3 amino acids: CASISGANTGELFF. CDR3 nucleotide sequence: TGTGCCAGCATCTCGGGAGCGAACACCGGGGAGCTGTTTTTT.

The chain couples TRBV5-4 to TRBJ1-5; D perhaps matches TRBD1 (5 bases). The CDR3 loop spans 15 amino acids. V lost 0 bases and J lost 4, with 11 bases in between. Germline V gene data show CDR1 as SGHNT and CDR2 as YYREEE (reference sequence). This chain's CDR3 is CASSLGGARNQPQHF. CDR3 nucleotides: TGTGCCAGCAGCTTGGGCGGGGCCCGGAATCAGCCCCAGCATTTT.

The gene calls are TRBV5-4 and TRBJ2-1; 12 bases fit TRBD2. Per the germline V gene, CDR1 is SGHNT and CDR2 is YYREEE (reference sequence). V was pared by 4 bases and J by 7 bases, with 3 bases of the junction left unmatched. The CDR3 spans 14 residues. The CDR3 loop reads CASSGGTSGNEQFF. The CDR3 nucleotides are TGTGCCAGCAGCGGGGGGACTAGCGGGAATGAGCAGTTCTTC. The variable domain in full, completed from reference TRBV5-4 and TRBJ2-1, reads ETGVTQSPTHLIKTRGQQVTLRCSSQSGHNTVSWYQQALGQGPQFIFQYYREEENGRGNFPPRFSGLQFPNYSSELNVNALELDDSALYLCASSGGTSGNEQFFGPGTRLTVL.

The chain joins TRBV25-1 to TRBJ2-1; 11 bases align to TRBD1. Germline V gene sequence: CDR1 MGHDK, CDR2 SYGVNS. The CDR3 consists of 16 residues. J lost 3 bases, V lost 9 bases, and 10 bases had no gene match. The CDR3 protein is CASSPLGTGGYNEQFF. In DNA, the CDR3 is TGTGCCAGTTCCCCTCTCGGGACAGGGGGCTACAATGAGCAGTTCTTC.

The count of this clone is one. The chain has TRBV9 and TRBJ1-1, with 8 bases matching TRBD1. The CDR3 consists of 13 residues. The V and J ends lost 2 bases and 11 bases, in that order; junction bases with no gene match: 8. The V gene's germline CDR1 is SGDLS and CDR2 YYNGEE. Written as DNA, the CDR3 is TGTGCCAGCAGCGTCCTAGCTGGACAGGGTGCTTTCTTT. Its translation: CASSVLAGQGAFF. Full variable domain (rest looked up from reference TRBV9 and TRBJ1-1): DSGVTQTPKHLITATGQRVTLRCSPRSGDLSVYWYQQSLDQGLQFLIQYYNGEERAKGNILERFSAQQFPDLHSELNLSSLELGDSALYFCASSVLAGQGAFFGQGTRLTVV.

The chain joins TRBV7-2 to TRBJ2-1; 15 positions agree with TRBD2. Per germline, CDR1 SGHTA and CDR2 FQGNSA. V shed 5 bases and J 0 bases; nucleotides not matched to a gene: 5. The CDR3 runs 18 residues. The CDR3 DNA follows: TGTGCCAGCAGCACGGGACTAGCGGGAGGTAGCTCCTACAATGAGCAGTTCTTC. Protein product: CASSTGLAGGSSYNEQFF.

This sequence joins TRBV30 and TRBJ1-4; D is uncertain. The ends were cut back, 4 bases at V and 8 bases at J, with 20 bases in the middle. The germline CDR1 and CDR2 sequences are GTSNPN and SVGIG (reference sequence). The CDR3 has 15 residues. In DNA, the CDR3 is TGTGCCTGGACCCGAGGGCCGCACCCGGGGGAAAAACTGTTTTTT. Its translation is CAWTRGPHPGEKLFF.

This chain links TRBV6-5 with TRBJ1-2; D possibly corresponds to TRBD1 (5 bases). This CDR3 has 13 residues. Trimming removed 4 bases at V and 8 bases at J, with 14 bases between. Germline loops: CDR1 MNHEY, CDR2 SVGAGI. CDR3 sequence (DNA): TGTGCCAGCAGTTTTCGACAGATGAGGGGCTACACCTTC. It is translated as CASSFRQMRGYTF.

The rearrangement links TRBV4-3 to TRBJ2-6; no clear D. The CDR3 sequence is 16 residues long. CDR1 and CDR2 from the germline V gene are LGHNA and YSLEER. Trimming shortened V by 2 bases and J by 0 bases, and 8 bases separated the two germline ends. CDR3 loop: CASSQQSSSGANVLTF. The DNA for the CDR3 is TGCGCCAGCAGCCAACAATCCAGCTCTGGGGCCAACGTCCTGACTTTC.

This chain joins TRBV28 and TRBJ1-2, with 11 nucleotides matching TRBD1. The CDR3 extends over 14 amino acids. Trimming at V came to 5 bases and at J to 3 bases, leaving 2 bases not matched to a gene. Looked up from germline, CDR1 is MDHEN and CDR2 is SYDVKM. CDR3 residues: CASSGTGGDYGYTF. The CDR3 bases are TGTGCCAGCAGTGGGACAGGGGGGGACTATGGCTACACCTTC.

This rearrangement joins TRBV7-9 to TRBJ1-6; TRBD1 is a possible D gene (5 bases). Germline CDR1 reads SEHNR; CDR2 reads FQNEAQ (reference sequence). This CDR3 has 15 amino acids. Deletions cut 1 base from V and 6 bases from J, with 10 bases between. CDR3 coding DNA: TGTGCCAGCAGCTTAGAGGGGCAGGGTAATTCACCCCTCCACTTT. This codes for CASSLEGQGNSPLHF. Complete variable domain (other parts from reference TRBV7-9 and TRBJ1-6): DTGVSQNPRHKITKRGQNVTFRCDPISEHNRLYWYRQTLGQGPEFLTYFQNEAQLEKSRLLSDRFSAERPKGSFSTLEIQRTEQGDSAMYLCASSLEGQGNSPLHFGNGTRLTVT.

The V call is TRBV9, the J call TRBJ1-1; D is undetermined. The CDR3 contains 15 residues. The V gene lost 1 base and the J gene lost 4 bases, with 14 bases spanning the gap. CDR1 and CDR2 (germline): SGDLS, YYNGEE. CDR3 in DNA: TGTGCCAGCAGCGTAATATCGCTAGGGAGCACTGAAGCTTTCTTT. Translating gives CASSVISLGSTEAFF.

With regard to this clone: Other DNA sequences from this sample encode an identical CDR3 as well. This chain joins TRBV7-2 and TRBJ1-5; D not resolved. The CDR3 is 13 residues long. The germline gives CDR1 SGHTA, CDR2 FQGNSA. V lost 3 bases and J lost 4, with 7 bases in between. In DNA, the CDR3 is TGTGCCAGCAGCTTCTACAGTAATCAGCCCCAGCATTTT. It is translated as CASSFYSNQPQHF.

V is TRBV11-2 and J is TRBJ1-6; a weak D match, TRBD1 (6 bases). Deletions cut 0 bases from V and 6 bases from J, with 12 bases between. Germline loops: CDR1 SGHAT, CDR2 FQNNGV. The CDR3 totals 16 residues. CDR3 in amino acids: CASSLDGQWGNSPLHF. DNA for the CDR3: TGTGCCAGCAGCTTAGACGGACAGTGGGGTAATTCACCCCTCCACTTT.

The chain has TRBV7-9 and TRBJ1-2, with unresolved D. The CDR3 is 13 residues long. Germline values: CDR1 SEHNR, CDR2 FQNEAQ (reference sequence). V gave up 3 bases and J gave up 4 bases, with 9 bases separating them. This CDR3 reads CASSLSTSYGYTF. The CDR3 nucleotides are TGTGCCAGCAGCTTGAGTACGTCCTATGGCTACACCTTC.

The chain uses TRBV6-5 and TRBJ1-6; possible D gene TRBD1, 6 bases. Germline values: CDR1 MNHEY, CDR2 SVGAGI. The CDR3 loop spans 14 amino acids. The V gene lost 6 bases and the J gene lost 6 bases, with 12 bases spanning the gap. The CDR3 sequence is CASSRTVINSPLHF. The CDR3, as DNA: TGTGCCAGCAGCCGGACAGTGATTAATTCACCCCTCCACTTT.

J is TRBJ1-2 and V is TRBV30; maybe TRBD1 (6 bases). Germline values: CDR1 GTSNPN, CDR2 SVGIG (reference sequence). The CDR3 is made up of 12 amino acids. The V and J ends lost 1 base and 8 bases respectively, with 11 bases between them. The CDR3, as DNA: TGTGCCTGGAGTGAGCCAGGGGTCGGCTACACCTTC. Amino acids: CAWSEPGVGYTF. The whole variable domain, filled in from reference TRBV30 and TRBJ1-2, reads SQTIHQWPATLVQPVGSPLSLECTVEGTSNPNLYWYRQAAGRGLQLLFYSVGIGQISSEVPQNLSASRPQDRQFILSSKKLLLSDSGFYLCAWSEPGVGYTFGSGTRLTVV.

The rearrangement links TRBV28 to TRBJ2-7; tentatively, D is TRBD1 (6 bases). V lost 6 bases and J lost 5, with 8 bases in between. The CDR3 consists of 11 residues. Germline V lookup: CDR1 MDHEN, CDR2 SYDVKM. The CDR3 is CASRWTDEQYF. The CDR3 coding sequence is TGTGCCAGCAGGTGGACAGACGAGCAGTACTTC.

This clone was recorded a few times. V and J are TRBV4-2 and TRBJ1-6; weak D call: TRBD1 (5 bases). Trimming left V 0 bases short and J 10 bases short, with 7 bases between. Germline CDR1 and CDR2: LGHNA and YNFKEQ. The length of the CDR3 is 13 residues. CDR3 sequence reads: CASSQEGVSPLHF. The DNA of the CDR3 is TGTGCCAGCAGCCAAGAAGGGGTGTCACCCCTCCACTTT.

The chain uses TRBV4-2 and TRBJ2-5; D may be TRBD2 (5 bases). This CDR3 is 17 amino acids long. Trimming pared 0 bases from V and 5 bases from J, leaving 19 bases between. Per germline, CDR1 LGHNA and CDR2 YNFKEQ. The CDR3 region is CASSQDSDPSRVETQYF. The CDR3 DNA follows: TGTGCCAGCAGCCAAGATTCTGACCCTTCGAGGGTGGAGACCCAGTACTTC.

The chain employs TRBV15 and TRBJ1-5; TRBD1 is a possible D gene (5 bases). This CDR3 has 14 amino acids. CDR1 and CDR2 (germline): LNHNV, YYDKDF (reference sequence). Trimming took off 5 bases at V and 4 bases at J, with 12 bases between the two ends. For the CDR3, the DNA is TGTGCCACCAGCCCCCCGGGGGGGAATCAGCCCCAGCATTTT. This encodes CATSPPGGNQPQHF.

The V gene is TRBV12-3 or TRBV12-4, the J gene TRBJ1-2, with D unresolved. The CDR3 covers 13 residues. The ends were cut back, 2 bases at V and 6 bases at J, with 10 bases in the middle. DNA of the CDR3: TGTGCCAGCAGTTTACTGGGGAGTCATGGCTACACCTTC. Protein product: CASSLLGSHGYTF.

This chain uses TRBV12-3 or TRBV12-4 with TRBJ1-2; 7 nucleotides line up with TRBD1. The V and J ends lost 3 bases and 8 bases, in that order; junction bases with no gene match: 3. This CDR3 is 12 amino acids long. The CDR3: CASSFSTGGYTF. The DNA of the CDR3 is TGTGCCAGCAGTTTTTCGACAGGGGGCTACACCTTC.